This TCR beta chain appears in the sequencing data of a study of identical twins. Study-wide findings and caveats: Possibly, invariant MAIT and iNKT cells partly confounded zero-insertion analyses. In beta out-of-frame sequences, the excess sharing between twins was weaker.

A universal primer site was added by template switching, and unique molecular identifiers were carried by the cDNA. TCRdb reprocessed the 5' RACE reads with MiXCR, giving one entry per CDR3 protein. Of around 490,000 distinct CDR3 sequences detected, approximately 16% appear once; the ten largest clones hold about 0.4%. Trimming shortened V by 8 bases and J by 3 bases, and 10 bases separated the two germline ends. This CDR3 has 13 amino acids. CDR1 SGHTA and CDR2 FQGNSA come from the germline V gene. Only a few counts were recorded for this clonotype. As yet, its antigen is unknown. These data are also associated with another study on yellow fever vaccine responses in identical twins.

The receptor was derived from a woman aged 18 to 35 in good health. The sample was CD4+ T cells sorted from blood. The chain links TRBV7-2 to TRBJ2-2; D might be TRBD2 (5 bases). CDR3 bases: TGTGCCAGCGACCGGAGGTACACCGGGGAGCTGTTTTTT. Its protein product is CASDRRYTGELFF.